Each of the 20 T cell receptor beta chains below was sequenced from the same sample in a study of blood T cell repertoires in COVID-19. Clones were read by immunoSEQ multiplex PCR, and TCRdb kept only the in-frame ones, dropping some. The profile covers over 250,000 clones, with more than 80% appearing a single time and 0.95% to 1.2% taken by the ten largest. Specimen: PBMCs or T cells enriched from blood (not recorded which). The receptors derive from a young woman who had recovered from COVID-19.

The chain is built from TRBV3-1 (or the pseudogene TRBV3-2) and TRBJ2-5; D possibly corresponds to TRBD2 (6 bases). CDR1 and CDR2 from the germline V gene are LGHDT and YNNKEL (reference sequence). V lost 1 base, J lost 4 bases, and 7 bases lay in between. The CDR3 consists of 13 residues. The CDR3 coding sequence is TGTGCCAGCAGCCAAGGACTAGTAGAGACCCAGTACTTC. This gives the protein CASSQGLVETQYF.

The chain links TRBV28 to TRBJ1-6, with D unresolved. The CDR3 is 18 amino acids. The V gene lost 8 bases and the J gene lost 0 bases, with 20 bases spanning the gap. Germline lookup yields CDR1 MDHEN and CDR2 SYDVKM. The CDR3 region has the DNA TGTGCCAGCGCCCTTGGGATCCGGGAGAGCTCCTATAATTCACCCCTCCACTTT. Encoded protein: CASALGIRESSYNSPLHF.

Written as DNA, the CDR3 is TGTGCCAGCAGTTTAAGACAGCCCACTGAAGCTTTCTTT. Its protein product is CASSLRQPTEAFF. The chain links TRBV27 to TRBJ1-1, with D maybe TRBD1 (5 bases). V lost 2 bases to trimming and J lost 4 bases, with 8 bases between them. CDR1 and CDR2 (germline): MNHEY, SMNVEV (reference sequence). The CDR3 has 13 residues.

CDR3 sequence (DNA): TGTGCCAGCAGGGGACAGGGGTTTCAGCCCCAGCATTTT. Its protein is CASRGQGFQPQHF. The chain has TRBV2 and TRBJ1-5; TRBD1 matches at 10 bases. J was trimmed by 6 bases and V by 6 bases; bases with no gene match: 2. The CDR3 totals 13 residues. Germline CDR1 and CDR2: SNHLY and FYNNEI.

The chain uses TRBV28 and TRBJ1-1, with D possibly being TRBD1 (5 bases). This CDR3 region has 14 residues. The germline V and J ends were trimmed by 5 bases and 5 bases, with 15 bases remaining between them. Germline-derived CDR1 and CDR2 are MDHEN and SYDVKM. CDR3 region: CASSLTTRGTEAFF. CDR3 sequence (DNA): TGTGCCAGCAGTCTGACGACCCGGGGGACTGAAGCTTTCTTT.

V and J are TRBV6-5 and TRBJ1-6; 10 bases are a match to TRBD1. V was clipped by 7 bases and J by 9 bases; unmatched bases: 6. CDR1 MNHEY and CDR2 SVGAGI come from the germline V gene. The CDR3 loop spans 14 amino acids. The CDR3 sequence is CASTAGTGASPLHF. In DNA, the CDR3 is TGTGCCAGCACCGCCGGGACAGGGGCTTCACCCCTCCACTTT.

This clone has only a few counts. This rearrangement joins TRBV10-3 to TRBJ2-7; 12 bases map to TRBD2. The CDR3 totals 15 residues. V dropped 4 bases and J dropped 0; count of bases not matched to a gene: 1. The germline V gene encodes CDR1 ENHRY and CDR2 SYGVKD. The CDR3 DNA is TGTGCCATCAGTGGGACTAGCGGGATCTCCTACGAGCAGTACTTC. This codes for CAISGTSGISYEQYF.

This clone appeared once. The chain employs TRBV7-9 and TRBJ2-7; D gene ambiguous. From germline, CDR1 is SEHNR and CDR2 FQNEAQ (reference sequence). The V end was cut by 3 bases, the J end by 4 bases, with 7 bases between. The CDR3 covers 12 residues. The CDR3 nucleotides read TGTGCCAGCAGCTTGGCGGAGTACGAGCAGTACTTC. Translated, it gives CASSLAEYEQYF.

This sequence joins TRBV9 and TRBJ1-4, with 7 bases identical to TRBD1. The CDR3 loop spans 15 amino acids. The V and J ends lost 0 bases and 2 bases, in that order; junction bases with no gene match: 1. Germline values: CDR1 SGDLS, CDR2 YYNGEE. CDR3 in amino acids: CASSVGGQTNEKLFF. CDR3 in DNA: TGTGCCAGCAGCGTAGGGGGACAGACTAATGAAAAACTGTTTTTT.

CDR3 loop: CASSLGGRQGGIQYF. CDR3 bases: TGTGCCAGCAGCTTGGGCGGGCGTCAGGGGGGCATTCAGTACTTC. The rearrangement links TRBV5-4 to TRBJ2-4, with D tentatively TRBD1 (7 bases). V gave up 0 bases and J gave up 9 bases, with 16 bases separating them. Per germline, CDR1 SGHNT and CDR2 YYREEE (reference sequence). There are 15 residues in the CDR3. Supplemented by reference TRBV5-4 and TRBJ2-4, the full variable domain reads ETGVTQSPTHLIKTRGQQVTLRCSSQSGHNTVSWYQQALGQGPQFIFQYYREEENGRGNFPPRFSGLQFPNYSSELNVNALELDDSALYLCASSLGGRQGGIQYFGAGTRLSVL.

The rearrangement links TRBV29-1 to TRBJ2-5; tentative D call: TRBD2 (5 bases). In germline, CDR1 is SQVTM, CDR2 ANQGSEA. The CDR3 length is 13 residues. The ends were cut back, 3 bases at V and 5 bases at J, with 13 bases in the middle. CDR3 DNA: TGCAGCGTTGACGAAGTGGGAGAGGAGACCCAGTACTTC. Protein product: CSVDEVGEETQYF.

This clone has a single count. V and J are TRBV24-1 and TRBJ2-2; 9 nucleotides agree with TRBD1. Germline assignment: CDR1 KGHDR and CDR2 SFDVKD. This CDR3 contains 17 residues. V lost 1 base to trimming and J lost 4 bases; unmatched junction nucleotides: 6. The DNA for the CDR3 is TGTGCCACCAGTGATTTATTAGGGACAGGGTCCACCGGGGAGCTGTTTTTT. Protein product: CATSDLLGTGSTGELFF.

The chain is built from TRBV4-3 and TRBJ2-7; no definite D call. The CDR3 is 13 residues long. V dropped 0 bases and J dropped 3 bases, with 6 bases sitting between them. Looked up from germline, CDR1 is LGHNA and CDR2 is YSLEER. For the CDR3, the DNA is TGCGCCAGCAGCCAAGAACCAGGCTACGAGCAGTACTTC. Translated, it gives CASSQEPGYEQYF.

J is TRBJ2-5 and V is TRBV29-1; D remains unclear. The ends were cut back, 2 bases at V and 2 bases at J, with 3 bases in the middle. Germline CDR1 is SQVTM and CDR2 is ANQGSEA. This CDR3 has 11 amino acids. CDR3 DNA sequence: TGCAGCGTTGAACGGCAAGAGACCCAGTACTTC. This codes for CSVERQETQYF. The full variable domain, its missing parts supplied by reference TRBV29-1 and TRBJ2-5, is SAVISQKPSRDICQRGTSLTIQCQVDSQVTMMFWYRQQPGQSLTLIATANQGSEATYESGFVIDKFPISRPNLTFSTLTVSNMSPEDSSIYLCSVERQETQYFGPGTRLLVL.

The chain has TRBV11-2 and TRBJ2-5, with a weak D call TRBD1 (5 bases). The CDR3 spans 15 residues. The germline V and J ends were trimmed by 5 bases and 1 base, with 14 bases remaining between them. In germline, CDR1 is SGHAT, CDR2 FQNNGV. CDR3 sequence: CASSTRQPFQETQYF. The CDR3 nucleotides read TGTGCCAGCAGCACCCGACAGCCCTTCCAAGAGACCCAGTACTTC.

This clone was detected a few times. The chain has TRBV19 and TRBJ1-6; possibly TRBD1 for D (6 bases). The CDR3 has 14 residues. Looked up from germline, CDR1 is LNHDA and CDR2 is SQIVND (reference sequence). The V end lost 4 bases, the J end lost 7 bases, and 11 bases lay between the germline ends. CDR3 amino acids: CASSTRDINSPLHF. DNA for the CDR3: TGTGCCAGTAGTACACGGGACATAAATTCACCCCTCCACTTT.

This chain joins TRBV2 and TRBJ2-2, with D possibly being TRBD1 (6 bases). Germline V gene data show CDR1 as SNHLY and CDR2 as FYNNEI. The CDR3 has 13 amino acids. V lost 7 bases and J lost 3, with 9 bases in between. The CDR3 region is CASNREYTGELFF. In DNA form, the CDR3 reads TGTGCCAGCAACAGGGAATACACCGGGGAGCTGTTTTTT. The full variable domain, rest sourced from reference TRBV2 and TRBJ2-2, is EPEVTQTPSHQVTQMGQEVILRCVPISNHLYFYWYRQILGQKVEFLVSFYNNEISEKSEIFDDQFSVERPDGSNFTLKIRSTKLEDSAMYFCASNREYTGELFFGEGSRLTVL.

This chain connects TRBV6-2 or TRBV6-3 to TRBJ2-1, with TRBD2 matching 12 bases. Trimming at V came to 4 bases and at J to 1 base, leaving 5 bases not matched to a gene. CDR1 is MNHEY and CDR2 is SVGEGT in the germline V gene. This CDR3 has 17 amino acids. CDR3 nucleotide sequence: TGTGCCAGCAGTTTCCTCGGACTAGCGGGATCCTACAATGAGCAGTTCTTC. Translating gives CASSFLGLAGSYNEQFF.

The chain employs TRBV5-1 and TRBJ2-2; 12 positions match TRBD1. CDR3 length equals 18 residues. V shed 3 bases, J shed 0 bases, and the junction held 6 bases outside the gene matches. CDR1 is SGHRS, CDR2 YFSETQ, per germline. In nucleotides, the CDR3 is TGCGCCAGCAGCTCCCTCGGGACAGGGGGCCCGAACACCGGGGAGCTGTTTTTT. Protein product: CASSSLGTGGPNTGELFF.

The V call is TRBV4-2, the J call TRBJ2-2; TRBD2 aligns across 9 bases. Trimming cost V 0 bases and J 7 bases; bases outside gene matches: 6. Per germline, CDR1 LGHNA and CDR2 YNFKEQ. This CDR3 has 16 amino acids. Here the CDR3 reads CASSQDLAGGIGELFF. The CDR3 bases are TGTGCCAGCAGCCAAGATCTGGCGGGAGGGATCGGGGAGCTGTTTTTT.